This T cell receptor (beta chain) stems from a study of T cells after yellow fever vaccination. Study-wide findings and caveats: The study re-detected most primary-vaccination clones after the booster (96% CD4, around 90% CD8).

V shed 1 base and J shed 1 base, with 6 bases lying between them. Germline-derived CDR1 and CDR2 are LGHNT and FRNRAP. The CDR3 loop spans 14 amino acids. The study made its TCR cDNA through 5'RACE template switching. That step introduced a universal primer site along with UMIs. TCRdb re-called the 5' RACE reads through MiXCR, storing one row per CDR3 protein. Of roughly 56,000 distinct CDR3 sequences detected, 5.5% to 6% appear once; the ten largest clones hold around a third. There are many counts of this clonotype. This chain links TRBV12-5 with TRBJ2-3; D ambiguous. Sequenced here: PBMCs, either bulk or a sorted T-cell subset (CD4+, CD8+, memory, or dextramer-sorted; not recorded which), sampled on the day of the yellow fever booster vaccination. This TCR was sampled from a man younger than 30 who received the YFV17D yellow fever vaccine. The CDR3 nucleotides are TGTGCTAGTGGTTTGGCGGGCCGCACAGATACGCAGTATTTT. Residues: CASGLAGRTDTQYF.